The next 28 T cell receptor beta chains were all read from a single sample in a study of post-analysis software for immune sequencing data. Study observations and caveats: Patients carried several TRBV segments more frequently than controls did, and TRBV5-6, TRBV5-1 and TRBV20-1 were among them.

No antigen has been assigned to these receptors. Sequencing libraries made from TCR beta cDNA carried unique molecular identifiers. TCRdb re-derived calls from the PCR reads in MiXCR, one entry per CDR3 protein. This sample has about half a million distinct CDR3 sequences, with around 31% found just once. The sequencing sample was made of blood. These receptor sequences come from a girl between 2 and 17 years old with multiple sclerosis.

The sample holds a few counts of this clonotype. This chain connects TRBV7-8 to TRBJ2-7; no clear D gene. The length of the CDR3 is 15 residues. Looked up from germline, CDR1 is SGHVS and CDR2 is FQNEAQ. V was clipped by 1 base and J by 3 bases, with 13 bases between them. The CDR3 spells CASSLGSNGYYEQYF. Written as DNA, the CDR3 is TGTGCCAGCAGCTTAGGGTCTAACGGGTACTACGAGCAGTACTTC. The full variable domain, with the rest looked up from reference TRBV7-8 and TRBJ2-7, is GAGVSQSPRYKVAKRGQDVALRCDPISGHVSLFWYQQALGQGPEFLTYFQNEAQLDKSGLPSDRFFAERPEGSVSTLKIQRTQQEDSAVYLCASSLGSNGYYEQYFGPGTRLTVT.

This clonotype was picked up a small number of times. The chain joins TRBV7-3 to TRBJ2-1; D call uncertain. Trimming took off 5 bases at V and 5 bases at J, with 7 bases between the two ends. CDR3 length equals 12 residues. The V gene's germline CDR1 is SGHTA and CDR2 FQGTGA. CDR3 protein: CASSKHNNEQFF. As DNA, the CDR3 is TGTGCCAGCAGCAAACACAACAATGAGCAGTTCTTC.

This chain uses TRBV11-2 with TRBJ1-5; D not resolved. Germline-derived CDR1 and CDR2 are SGHAT and FQNNGV. V lost 4 bases to trimming and J lost 9 bases, with 13 bases between them. There are 13 residues in the CDR3. The CDR3 DNA follows: TGTGCCAGCAGCTCCGGGCCCTTAAGGCCCCAGCATTTT. Protein: CASSSGPLRPQHF.

This clonotype was recorded only once. The genes are TRBV5-6 and TRBJ2-3, with D perhaps matching TRBD1 (5 bases). This CDR3 comprises 13 residues. Trimming shortened V by 0 bases and J by 6 bases, and 8 bases separated the two germline ends. Germline values: CDR1 SGHDT, CDR2 YYEEEE. CDR3 DNA: TGTGCCAGCAGCTTGGGGGGCGACGATACGCAGTATTTT. Translating it yields CASSLGGDDTQYF.

The chain couples TRBV6-6 to TRBJ2-5, with D possibly called TRBD1 or TRBD2 (5 bases each). V gave up 0 bases and J gave up 8 bases, with 13 bases separating them. The CDR3 has 14 residues. Germline CDR1 and CDR2: MNHNY and SVGAGI (reference sequence). CDR3 sequence (DNA): TGTGCCAGCAGTTACTCGGGACCGGTAGTAACCCAGTACTTC. Its translation: CASSYSGPVVTQYF.

V gene TRBV20-1 combines with J gene TRBJ1-6; D gene unclear. The CDR3 totals 13 residues. Trimming pared 4 bases from V and 8 bases from J, leaving 12 bases between. Germline V gene data show CDR1 as DFQATT and CDR2 as SNEGSKA (reference sequence). The CDR3 nucleotides read TGCAGTGCTATGCGTCGAATGTATTCACCCCTCCACTTT. Amino acid sequence: CSAMRRMYSPLHF.

This clonotype was seen only a few times. The genes are TRBV4-2 and TRBJ1-5, with unresolved D. CDR1 is LGHNA and CDR2 is YNFKEQ in the germline V gene. This CDR3 is built from 15 residues. V gave up 0 bases and J gave up 4 bases, with 10 bases separating them. For the CDR3, the DNA is TGTGCCAGCAGCCAAGATCCCGGGAGGAATCAGCCCCAGCATTTT. Encoded protein: CASSQDPGRNQPQHF.

This clonotype was seen many times. The rearrangement uses TRBV29-1 and TRBJ2-1; D unclear. Between the trimmed V and J ends, which lost 0 bases and 0 bases, there was a span of 9 bases. The germline V gene has CDR1 SQVTM and CDR2 ANQGSEA. The CDR3 runs to 15 residues. The CDR3 DNA is TGCAGCGTTGAAGAGATCCTCAACTCCTACAATGAGCAGTTCTTC. This encodes CSVEEILNSYNEQFF.

The chain couples TRBV7-8 to TRBJ2-1; a weak D match, TRBD2 (5 bases). The germline V gene encodes CDR1 SGHVS and CDR2 FQNEAQ. The CDR3 spans 15 residues. The V end was cut by 5 bases, the J end by 2 bases, with 13 bases between. The CDR3 is CASSEEAEAYNEQFF. CDR3 bases: TGTGCCAGCAGCGAGGAGGCAGAGGCCTACAATGAGCAGTTCTTC.

The rearrangement joins TRBV27 to TRBJ2-3; perhaps TRBD2 as D (6 bases). CDR3 length: 15 amino acids. Germline loops: CDR1 MNHEY, CDR2 SMNVEV (reference sequence). The V end was cut by 6 bases, the J end by 3 bases, with 16 bases between. CDR3: CASRTLAVETDTQYF. CDR3 sequence (DNA): TGTGCCAGCAGAACCTTAGCGGTTGAAACAGATACGCAGTATTTT.

Of note for this clonotype: A much larger clone is a single base away; this may be a read error. V and J are TRBV12-3 or TRBV12-4 and TRBJ1-6; 9 nucleotides line up with TRBD1. The CDR3 consists of 15 residues. With V trimmed by 8 bases and J by 10 bases, 12 bases remained unmatched. CDR3 protein: CASEVRQGVGSPLHF. In DNA, the CDR3 is TGTGCCAGCGAGGTTCGACAGGGGGTGGGATCACCCCTCCACTTT.

This clonotype was picked up a small number of times. The V call is TRBV20-1, the J call TRBJ1-6, with TRBD1 matching 7 bases. In germline, CDR1 is DFQATT, CDR2 SNEGSKA (reference sequence). The CDR3 is 14 residues long. The V segment lost 6 bases and the J segment 5 bases; nucleotides outside the gene matches: 7. The CDR3 protein is CSATRQGNNSPLHF. CDR3 sequence (DNA): TGCAGTGCCACTAGACAGGGCAATAATTCACCCCTCCACTTT.

The CDR3 coding sequence is TGTGCCAGCAGCCAAGGAGGGCCAGCGGAGACCCAGTACTTC. Translating it yields CASSQGGPAETQYF. This sequence joins TRBV3-1 and TRBJ2-5, with D tentatively TRBD2 (5 bases). Between the trimmed V and J ends, which lost 1 base and 5 bases, there was a span of 11 bases. Germline assignment: CDR1 LGHDT and CDR2 YNNKEL (reference sequence). The CDR3 contains 14 residues.

This clonotype was seen at least ten times. V and J are TRBV2 and TRBJ2-1; D could derive from TRBD1 or TRBD2 (5 bases each). This CDR3 is 14 amino acids long. Germline V CDR1 and CDR2: SNHLY, FYNNEI. V was trimmed by 8 bases and J by 6 bases, leaving 17 bases between them. CDR3 in DNA: TGTGCCAGCTCCGGGACGACCGATGCCAATGAGCAGTTCTTC. Its protein is CASSGTTDANEQFF.

The chain combines TRBV9 with TRBJ2-5, with a tentative D call TRBD2 (6 bases). The CDR3 is made up of 15 amino acids. V lost 0 bases and J lost 11, with 20 bases in between. Germline lookup yields CDR1 SGDLS and CDR2 YYNGEE. DNA for the CDR3: TGTGCCAGCAGCGTAGGGGGACTTACTAGGGATGAGCAGTACTTC. Its translation is CASSVGGLTRDEQYF.

The chain recombines TRBV20-1 with TRBJ2-3, with 7 nucleotides matching TRBD2. This CDR3 is 14 amino acids long. The J segment lost 0 bases and the V segment lost 3 bases, leaving 3 bases of the junction unmatched. Germline V lookup: CDR1 DFQATT, CDR2 SNEGSKA (reference sequence). The CDR3 protein is CSARSAGSTDTQYF. DNA of the CDR3: TGCAGTGCTAGGTCAGCGGGGAGCACAGATACGCAGTATTTT.

The rearrangement uses TRBV20-1 and TRBJ1-2; 9 nucleotides agree with TRBD1. Germline trimming cut 6 bases from V and 8 bases from J; bases unmatched to any gene: 10. CDR3 length: 13 amino acids. CDR1 is DFQATT and CDR2 is SNEGSKA in the germline V gene (reference sequence). For the CDR3, the DNA is TGCAGTGCCTCCGGGACAGGGTTTTTCGGCTACACCTTC. The encoded protein is CSASGTGFFGYTF.

The J gene is TRBJ2-1, the V gene TRBV5-8, with D perhaps TRBD1 (6 bases). Trimming cost V 5 bases and J 10 bases, with 13 bases left between them. The length of the CDR3 is 12 residues. CDR1 is SGHTS, CDR2 YDEGEE, per germline. CDR3 sequence reads: CASRSRGYEQFF. CDR3 nucleotides: TGTGCCAGCAGGTCCAGGGGCTACGAGCAGTTCTTC.

This clonotype was seen a handful of times. An end of the junction differs from the germline gene, which may be a read error. V gene TRBV7-3 combines with J gene TRBJ2-3; possible D gene TRBD2, 6 bases. The CDR3 has 12 residues. Germline CDR1 is SGHTA and CDR2 is FQGTGA. The CDR3 bases are TGTGCCAGCAGCTTGGGGGGAGATGCGCAGTATTTT. It specifies CASSLGGDAQYF.

This clonotype has only a few counts. The rearrangement uses TRBV20-1 and TRBJ2-1, with D possibly being TRBD1 (6 bases). V gave up 5 bases and J gave up 8 bases, with 16 bases separating them. CDR3 length: 13 residues. Germline assignment: CDR1 DFQATT and CDR2 SNEGSKA (reference sequence). The CDR3: CSAGGTSGHEQFF. The CDR3 coding sequence is TGCAGTGCTGGGGGCACTTCTGGCCATGAGCAGTTCTTC.

This clonotype has only a few counts. The genes are TRBV20-1 and TRBJ2-5; TRBD2 aligns across 8 bases. J was trimmed by 2 bases and V by 5 bases; bases with no gene match: 7. CDR3 length equals 14 residues. Germline values: CDR1 DFQATT, CDR2 SNEGSKA (reference sequence). CDR3 bases: TGCAGTGCTTCAGCACTAGCGGATCAAGAGACCCAGTACTTC. This encodes CSASALADQETQYF.

This chain joins TRBV20-1 and TRBJ2-5; perhaps TRBD2 as D (5 bases). This CDR3 has 14 residues. V gave up 2 bases and J gave up 5 bases, with 15 bases separating them. Germline V gene data show CDR1 as DFQATT and CDR2 as SNEGSKA (reference sequence). The CDR3 protein is CSARRGLAGETQYF. The DNA of the CDR3 is TGCAGTGCTAGAAGAGGTCTAGCCGGGGAGACCCAGTACTTC.

The chain carries TRBV28 and TRBJ1-5; a weak D match, TRBD1 (5 bases). This CDR3 contains 15 residues. V was trimmed by 4 bases and J by 6 bases, leaving 16 bases between them. The germline V gene has CDR1 MDHEN and CDR2 SYDVKM. CDR3 DNA sequence: TGTGCCAGCAGTTACCCCGGGGCCGCGGGTCAGCCCCAGCATTTT. Protein sequence: CASSYPGAAGQPQHF.

The chain couples TRBV6-2 or TRBV6-3 to TRBJ2-3; 8 positions agree with TRBD2. V lost 6 bases and J lost 5; bases outside the gene matches: 4. Germline assignment: CDR1 MNHEY and CDR2 SVGEGT. The CDR3 length is 13 residues. CDR3 sequence: CASRPAGVDTQYF. The CDR3 DNA reads TGTGCCAGCAGACCAGCGGGGGTAGATACGCAGTATTTT.

This clonotype was detected a few times. The chain links TRBV18 to TRBJ1-2; no definite D call. Between the trimmed V and J ends, which lost 4 bases and 11 bases, there was a span of 11 bases. This CDR3 has 11 amino acids. In germline, CDR1 is KGHSH, CDR2 LQKENI. This chain's CDR3 is CASSQSRDYTF. CDR3 DNA: TGTGCCAGCTCACAGAGCCGGGATTACACCTTC.

A word on this clonotype: Possible read error: a much larger clone is one base away. V and J are TRBV6-5 and TRBJ2-1; a weak D match, TRBD1 (5 bases). Germline V lookup: CDR1 MNHEY, CDR2 SVGAGI. Deletions cut 5 bases from V and 8 bases from J, with 16 bases between. This CDR3 region has 14 residues. In DNA form, the CDR3 reads TGTGCCAGCAGTGCAATGGCAGGGTACGATGAGCAGTTCTTC. Translation: CASSAMAGYDEQFF.

The rearrangement uses TRBV5-1 and TRBJ2-5; D gene unclear. The CDR3 is 12 residues long. The V end lost 5 bases, the J end lost 1 base, and 6 bases lay between the germline ends. Germline V lookup: CDR1 SGHRS, CDR2 YFSETQ. The CDR3: CASRHPQETQYF. The CDR3 DNA is TGCGCCAGCAGGCATCCCCAAGAGACCCAGTACTTC.

This clonotype was detected many times. The chain combines TRBV7-3 with TRBJ1-6; TRBD1 matches at 10 bases. CDR1 is SGHTA, CDR2 FQGTGA, per germline. The CDR3 spans 14 residues. V shed 6 bases and J 7 bases; nucleotides not matched to a gene: 3. The CDR3 DNA reads TGTGCCAGCAGTACGGGACAGGGGAATTCACCCCTCCACTTT. It is translated as CASSTGQGNSPLHF.